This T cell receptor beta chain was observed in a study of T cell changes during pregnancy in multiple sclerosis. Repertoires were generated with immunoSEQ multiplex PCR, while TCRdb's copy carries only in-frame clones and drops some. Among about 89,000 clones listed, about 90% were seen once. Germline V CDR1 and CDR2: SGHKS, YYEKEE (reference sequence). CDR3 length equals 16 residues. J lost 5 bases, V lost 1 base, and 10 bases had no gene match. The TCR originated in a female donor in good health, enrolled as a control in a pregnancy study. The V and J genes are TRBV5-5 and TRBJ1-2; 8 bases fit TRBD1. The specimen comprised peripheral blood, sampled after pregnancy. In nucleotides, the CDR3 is TGTGCCAGCAGCTTGAGTCCTGGACAGGGATCTTATGGCTACACCTTC. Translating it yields CASSLSPGQGSYGYTF.